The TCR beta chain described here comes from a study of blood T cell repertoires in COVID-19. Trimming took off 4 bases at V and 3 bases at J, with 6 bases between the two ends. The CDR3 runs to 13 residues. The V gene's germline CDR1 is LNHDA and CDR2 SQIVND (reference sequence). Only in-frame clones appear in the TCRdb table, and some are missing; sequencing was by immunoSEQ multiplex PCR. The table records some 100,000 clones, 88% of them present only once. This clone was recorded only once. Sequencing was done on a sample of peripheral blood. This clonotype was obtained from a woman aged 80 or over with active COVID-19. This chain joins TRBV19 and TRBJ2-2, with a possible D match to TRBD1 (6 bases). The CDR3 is CASSKGDTGELFF. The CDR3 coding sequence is TGTGCCAGTAGTAAGGGGGACACCGGGGAGCTGTTTTTT.